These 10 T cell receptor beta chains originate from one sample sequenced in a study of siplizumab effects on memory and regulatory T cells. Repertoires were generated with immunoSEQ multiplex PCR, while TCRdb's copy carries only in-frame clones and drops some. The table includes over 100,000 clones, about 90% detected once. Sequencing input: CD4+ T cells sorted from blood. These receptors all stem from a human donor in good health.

The CDR3 sequence is CASREGGVDTEAFF. In DNA form, the CDR3 reads TGTGCCAGCAGGGAAGGAGGTGTGGACACTGAAGCTTTCTTT. This sequence joins TRBV7-9 and TRBJ1-1; D remains ambiguous. Trimming pared 6 bases from V and 3 bases from J, leaving 14 bases between. CDR1 is SEHNR, CDR2 FQNEAQ, per germline (reference sequence). The CDR3 is 14 amino acids. Full variable domain (missing parts from reference TRBV7-9 and TRBJ1-1): DTGVSQNPRHKITKRGQNVTFRCDPISEHNRLYWYRQTLGQGPEFLTYFQNEAQLEKSRLLSDRFSAERPKGSFSTLEIQRTEQGDSAMYLCASREGGVDTEAFFGQGTRLTVV.

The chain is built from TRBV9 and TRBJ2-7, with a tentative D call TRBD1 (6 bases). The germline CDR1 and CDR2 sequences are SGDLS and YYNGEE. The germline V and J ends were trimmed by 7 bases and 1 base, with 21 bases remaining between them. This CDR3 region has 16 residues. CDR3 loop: CASGPYAGTLSYEQYF. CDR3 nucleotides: TGTGCCAGCGGCCCGTACGCCGGGACACTATCCTACGAGCAGTACTTC. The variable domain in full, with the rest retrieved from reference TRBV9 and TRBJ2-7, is DSGVTQTPKHLITATGQRVTLRCSPRSGDLSVYWYQQSLDQGLQFLIQYYNGEERAKGNILERFSAQQFPDLHSELNLSSLELGDSALYFCASGPYAGTLSYEQYFGPGTRLTVT.

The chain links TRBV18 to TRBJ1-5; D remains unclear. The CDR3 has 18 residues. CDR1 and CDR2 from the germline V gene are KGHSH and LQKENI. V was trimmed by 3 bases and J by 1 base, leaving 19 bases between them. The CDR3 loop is CASSPRMGRRGSNQPQHF. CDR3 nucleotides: TGTGCCAGCTCACCGCGAATGGGCAGGCGCGGAAGCAATCAGCCCCAGCATTTT.

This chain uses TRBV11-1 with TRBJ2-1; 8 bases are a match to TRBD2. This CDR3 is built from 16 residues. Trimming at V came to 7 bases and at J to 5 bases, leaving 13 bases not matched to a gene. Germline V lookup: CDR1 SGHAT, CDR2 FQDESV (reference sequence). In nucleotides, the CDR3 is TGTGCCAGCATCGACCGAGCGGGAGCTTGGAACAATGAGCAGTTCTTC. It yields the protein CASIDRAGAWNNEQFF.

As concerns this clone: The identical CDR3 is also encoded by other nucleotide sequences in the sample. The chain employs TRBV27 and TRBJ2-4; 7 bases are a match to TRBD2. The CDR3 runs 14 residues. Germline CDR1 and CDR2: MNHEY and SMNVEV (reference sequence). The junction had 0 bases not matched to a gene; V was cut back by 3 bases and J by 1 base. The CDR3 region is CASSFGGAKNIQYF. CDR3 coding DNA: TGTGCCAGCAGTTTCGGGGGGGCCAAAAACATTCAGTACTTC.

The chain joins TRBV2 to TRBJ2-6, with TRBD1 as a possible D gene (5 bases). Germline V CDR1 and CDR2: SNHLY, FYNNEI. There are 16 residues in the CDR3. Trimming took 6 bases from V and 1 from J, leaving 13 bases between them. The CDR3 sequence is CASRNTPGSGANVLTF. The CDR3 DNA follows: TGTGCCAGCAGAAACACCCCAGGGTCTGGGGCCAACGTCCTGACTTTC.

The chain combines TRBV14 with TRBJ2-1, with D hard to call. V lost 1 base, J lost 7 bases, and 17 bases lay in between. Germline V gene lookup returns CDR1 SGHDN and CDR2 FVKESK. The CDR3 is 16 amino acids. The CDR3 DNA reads TGTGCCAGCAGCCAAGTGTTCCCCGATCCGGGTAATGAGCAGTTCTTC. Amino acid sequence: CASSQVFPDPGNEQFF.

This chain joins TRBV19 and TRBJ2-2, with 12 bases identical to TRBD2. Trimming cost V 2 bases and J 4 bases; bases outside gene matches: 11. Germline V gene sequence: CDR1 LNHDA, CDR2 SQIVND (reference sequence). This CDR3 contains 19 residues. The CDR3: CASSISGLAGHGSTGELFF. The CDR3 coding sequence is TGTGCCAGTAGTATATCGGGACTAGCGGGCCACGGGAGCACCGGGGAGCTGTTTTTT. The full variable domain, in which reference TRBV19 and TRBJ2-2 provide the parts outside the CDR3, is DGGITQSPKYLFRKEGQNVTLSCEQNLNHDAMYWYRQDPGQGLRLIYYSQIVNDFQKGDIAEGYSVSREKKESFPLTVTSAQKNPTAFYLCASSISGLAGHGSTGELFFGEGSRLTVL.

The CDR3 coding sequence is TGCGCCAGCAGCTTGGGACAGGGGAGCAATCAGCCCCAGCATTTT. Residues: CASSLGQGSNQPQHF. The gene calls are TRBV5-1 and TRBJ1-5; 8 bases agree with TRBD1. This CDR3 spans 15 amino acids. J gave up 1 base and V 0 bases, and 0 bases lay outside the gene matches. Germline V gives CDR1 SGHRS, CDR2 YFSETQ.

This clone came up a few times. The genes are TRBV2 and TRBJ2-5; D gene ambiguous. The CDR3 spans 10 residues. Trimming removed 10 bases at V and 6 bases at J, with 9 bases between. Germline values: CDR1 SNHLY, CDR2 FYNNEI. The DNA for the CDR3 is TGTGCCACGGCTTTGAAGACCCAGTACTTC. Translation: CATALKTQYF.